This TCR beta chain emerged from a study of T-cell memory formation after mild COVID-19. About the research overall: Clusters were largely donor specific. Study-wide results and caveats: Those CD4+ clones that contracted were mainly in CM and EM (CD8+ ones in EMRA).

In TCRdb, the 5' RACE reads were re-called with MiXCR into one record per CDR3 protein. The sample carries hundreds of thousands of distinct CDR3 sequences, more than 15% recorded once. V was trimmed by 0 bases and J by 12 bases, leaving 17 bases between them. The CDR3 runs to 15 residues. Germline V gene sequence: CDR1 KGHSH, CDR2 LQKENI. Details on this clonotype: Its antigen is not identified.

The chain recombines TRBV18 with TRBJ1-4; possible D gene TRBD1, 5 bases. The clonotype was recovered from an adult woman who had mild COVID-19 (a few samples of this study predate the infection). Cell type and time point are not known. Sequencing was carried out using PBMCs or a T cell subset sorted from them (not recorded which). The CDR3 spells CASSPPYQGTGELFF. The DNA for the CDR3 is TGTGCCAGCTCACCACCGTACCAGGGTACCGGGGAACTGTTTTTT.